This paragraph reports one T cell receptor (beta chain). Trimming took 0 bases from V and 6 from J; bases not matched to a gene: 5. Germline lookup yields CDR1 SGHRS and CDR2 YFSETQ. The CDR3 is 14 amino acids. The source of the sample is a study of blood T cell repertoires in COVID-19. The data were produced by immunoSEQ multiplex PCR, yet TCRdb's version contains in-frame clones alone and is incomplete. The sample holds fewer than 500,000 clones, approximately 90% seen once. Input material: peripheral blood. V gene TRBV5-1 combines with J gene TRBJ1-1; TRBD1 matches at 7 bases. This TCR came from a woman younger than 45 with active or convalescent COVID-19. The CDR3 nucleotides read TGCGCCAGCAGCTTGGGAGGGGGCGCCTCTGAAGCTTTCTTT. Translating gives CASSLGGGASEAFF.